This T cell receptor (beta chain) was observed in a study of blood T cell repertoires in COVID-19. TCRdb keeps only in-frame clones here, not all; method: immunoSEQ multiplex PCR. The table includes around 500,000 clones, roughly 90% detected once. The germline gives CDR1 KGHDR, CDR2 SFDVKD. The CDR3 consists of 16 residues. Between the trimmed V and J ends, which lost 3 bases and 0 bases, there was a span of 10 bases. This TCR came from a woman in her thirties or forties who had recovered from COVID-19. The chain combines TRBV24-1 with TRBJ2-2; D may be TRBD1 (6 bases). The sample taken for sequencing was PBMCs or T cells enriched from blood (not recorded which). Here the CDR3 reads CATSDPGAPNTGELFF. The DNA of the CDR3 is TGTGCCACCAGTGATCCAGGGGCCCCGAACACCGGGGAGCTGTTTTTT.